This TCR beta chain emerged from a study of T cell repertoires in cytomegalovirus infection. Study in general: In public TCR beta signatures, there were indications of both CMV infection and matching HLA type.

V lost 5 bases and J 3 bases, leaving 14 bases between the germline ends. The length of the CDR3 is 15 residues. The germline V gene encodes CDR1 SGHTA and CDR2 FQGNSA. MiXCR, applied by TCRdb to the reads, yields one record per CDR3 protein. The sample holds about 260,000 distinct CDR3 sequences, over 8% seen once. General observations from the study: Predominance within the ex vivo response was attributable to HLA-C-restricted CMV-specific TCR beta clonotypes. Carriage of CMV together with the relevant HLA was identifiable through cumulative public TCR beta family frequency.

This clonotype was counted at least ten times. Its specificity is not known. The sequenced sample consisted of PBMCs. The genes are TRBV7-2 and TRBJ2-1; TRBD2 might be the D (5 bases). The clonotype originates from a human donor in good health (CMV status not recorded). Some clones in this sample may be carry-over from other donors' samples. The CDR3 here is CASSQETGIYNEQFF. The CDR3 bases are TGTGCCAGCAGCCAAGAGACGGGGATCTACAATGAGCAGTTCTTC.